One TCR beta chain is described in this entry. Its antigen is unknown. These data are taken from a study of shared clonotypes between healthy human individuals. On the study more broadly: Each donor had three CD4 naive, three CD4 memory, two CD8 naive and one CD8 memory plate.

CDR1 and CDR2 (germline): SGHRS, YFSETQ. V was clipped by 0 bases and J by 13 bases; unmatched bases: 9. CDR3 length: 15 amino acids. Whole-study findings and limits: Around 5% was the fraction of naive CD4 clonotypes found shared across a handful of donors.

Healthy HIV-negative adults without recent acute infections or vaccinations served as donors. In the authors' methods: Junction-only immunoSEQ sequences carried no quality scores, so filtering differed. Profiling relied on immunoSEQ multiplex PCR, and the TCRdb table lists in-frame clones only, not all of them. V and J calls and clone size are given by that table; D and trimming were obtained from the DNA. The sample records more than 1.2 million clones, about 98.5% being singletons. This chain links TRBV5-1 with TRBJ2-1, with 11 bases that match TRBD2. Sequencing was done on a sample of naive CD4+ T cells sorted from blood. Subset indicated: CD45RA+ positively selected. The clonotype was recovered from a man aged 25-45 years in good health. Here the CDR3 DNA reads TGCGCCAGCAGCTTGGAGTCCCTAGCGGGAGGCCATCAGTTCTTC. It is translated as CASSLESLAGGHQFF.